This is a list of T cell receptor beta chains from one sample in a study of identical twins. TCRdb re-called the 5' RACE reads with MiXCR, one entry per CDR3 protein. The sample carries around 370,000 distinct CDR3 sequences, about 9% recorded once. The sample was naive T cells sorted from blood. The source is a woman between 45 and 60 years old in good health. CDR3s include the opening cysteine and the closing phenylalanine or tryptophan. D genes are given only for firm matches. Rows give clone size only sometimes, using once, few, many, or a class for an expanded clone.

abundance,v_gene,j_gene,d_gene,CDR3nt,CDR3aa
few,TRBV27,TRBJ2-7,TRBD2,TGTGCCAGCAGTTTTTGGGGGTCTAGCGGGGTCTACGAGCAGTACTTC,CASSFWGSSGVYEQYF
few,TRBV4-1,TRBJ2-7,TRBD2,TGCGCCAGCAGCCCCCTGCGGGAGTCCTACGAGCAGTACTTC,CASSPLRESYEQYF
NA,TRBV12-3/TRBV12-4,TRBJ1-3,NA,TGTGCCAGCAGTTTGGTACTCCCCCAATCAAACACCATATATTTT,CASSLVLPQSNTIYF
once,TRBV24-1,TRBJ2-5,TRBD2,TGTGCCACCAGTGATTCTAGCGGGAGGGTAGAGACCCAGTACTTC,CATSDSSGRVETQYF
many,TRBV15,TRBJ1-2,TRBD1,TGTGCCACCAGCAGAACACAGGGGGCCGACTTTAACTATGGCTACACCTTC,CATSRTQGADFNYGYTF
NA,TRBV6-5,TRBJ1-5,NA,TGTGCCAGCAGCACTCGACGGGATCAGCCCCAGCATTTT,CASSTRRDQPQHF
many,TRBV4-1,TRBJ1-2,NA,TGCGCCAGCAGCCATATCGCCGGGACACTCTATGGCTACACCTTC,CASSHIAGTLYGYTF
few,TRBV12-3/TRBV12-4,TRBJ2-5,NA,TGTGCCAGCAGTTCAGCAGGGGAGGAGAAGACCCAGTACTTC,CASSSAGEEKTQYF
NA,TRBV11-3,TRBJ2-1,TRBD1,TGTGCCAGCAGCGGAGTGGGGGGACAGGGGATCAATGAGCAGTTCTTC,CASSGVGGQGINEQFF
NA,TRBV27,TRBJ1-6,NA,TGTGCCAGCAGTTTCTCGGCAGCTTTAGGAAATTCACCCCTCCACTTT,CASSFSAALGNSPLHF
few,TRBV4-1,TRBJ2-2,NA,TGCGCCAGCAGCCATGGGCTGAACACCGGGGAGCTGTTTTTT,CASSHGLNTGELFF
few,TRBV14,TRBJ2-5,TRBD1,TGTGCCAGCAGCCAAGTGGGGACAGACCAAGAGACCCAGTACTTC,CASSQVGTDQETQYF
few,TRBV5-6,TRBJ2-2,TRBD2,TGTGCCAGCAGCCCTCCGACTAGCGGGGTGAACACCGGGGAGCTGTTTTTT,CASSPPTSGVNTGELFF
few,TRBV5-1,TRBJ2-1,TRBD1,TGCGCCAGCAGCGGACAGGGTTACGATGAGCAGTTCTTC,CASSGQGYDEQFF
NA,TRBV6-1,TRBJ2-6,TRBD1,TGTGCCAGCAGTATTCAGGGGGCTGGGGCCAACGTCCTGACTTTC,CASSIQGAGANVLTF
few,TRBV30,TRBJ1-2,NA,TGTGCCTGGGTTTCCCTCGGACTCTATGGCTACACCTTC,CAWVSLGLYGYTF
NA,TRBV6-5,TRBJ2-1,TRBD2,TGTGCCAGCAGTTACTGTACCGGACTAGCGGGAGTGTGCGATGAGCAGTTCTTC,CASSYCTGLAGVCDEQFF
few,TRBV5-1,TRBJ2-3,NA,TGCGCCAGCAGCTCAGGTCTGTGGGGGGCTGAGGATACGCAGTATTTT,CASSSGLWGAEDTQYF
many,TRBV29-1,TRBJ1-1,NA,TGCAGCGTCTCCCTCGGTAACACTGAAGCTTTCTTT,CSVSLGNTEAFF
few,TRBV11-3,TRBJ2-3,NA,TGTGCCAGCAGCTTAGATGGGACACTCACAGATACGCAGTATTTT,CASSLDGTLTDTQYF
many,TRBV5-1,TRBJ2-1,NA,TGCGCCAGCAGCTCAGGGGTTGTGGGCAATGAGCAGTTCTTC,CASSSGVVGNEQFF
NA,TRBV24-1,TRBJ2-5,NA,TGTGCCACCAGTGATTTGGGTATGGGGGGCCAAGAGACCCAGTACTTC,CATSDLGMGGQETQYF
many,TRBV14,TRBJ2-3,NA,TGTGCCAGCAGCCAAGTAACCGGAAGCACAGATACGCAGTATTTT,CASSQVTGSTDTQYF
NA,TRBV20-1,TRBJ2-2,TRBD2,TGCAGTGCTAGAGCGGCCCTTCTAGCGGGAGGGCCGGGAGGGGCCGGGGAGCTGTTTTTT,CSARAALLAGGPGGAGELFF
NA,TRBV12-3/TRBV12-4,TRBJ2-1,NA,TGTGCCAGCAACCAGGGGAGCTCCTACAATGAGCAGTTCTTC,CASNQGSSYNEQFF
few,TRBV12-3/TRBV12-4,TRBJ1-6,TRBD1,TGTGCCAGCAGCCACAGGGGATATAATTCACCCCTCCACTTT,CASSHRGYNSPLHF
few,TRBV4-1,TRBJ2-3,NA,TGCGCCAGCAGCCCTACAGGATTAGGTGCAGATACGCAGTATTTT,CASSPTGLGADTQYF
NA,TRBV27,TRBJ2-7,TRBD2,TGTGCCAGCAGTTCCTTAGCGGGAGAGAGGTACGAGCAGTACTTC,CASSSLAGERYEQYF
many,TRBV5-1,TRBJ1-5,NA,TGCGCCAGCAGTCCCTCAGGAAGGGGAGATCAGCCCCAGCATTTT,CASSPSGRGDQPQHF
NA,TRBV12-3/TRBV12-4,TRBJ2-1,NA,TGTGCCAGCAGTCCGCAGGGACTGAACAATGAGCAGTTCTTC,CASSPQGLNNEQFF
NA,TRBV18,TRBJ1-1,NA,TGTGCCAGCTCACCGTTCGGACTAGGCGACACTGAAGCTTTCTTT,CASSPFGLGDTEAFF
NA,TRBV5-5,TRBJ2-1,TRBD2,TGTGCCAGCAGCTCCCAACTCGGACTAGCCCATGAGCAGTTCTTC,CASSSQLGLAHEQFF